This is a list of T cell receptor beta chains from one sample in a study of cytomegalovirus exposure and HLA in healthy donors. TCRdb keeps only in-frame clones here, not all; method: immunoSEQ multiplex PCR. Of approximately 170,000 clones in the sample, around two thirds were seen once. The sample comprised PBMCs. The receptors were gathered from a man over 45 in good health and CMV-seronegative. The CDR3 runs from the conserved cysteine through the conserved F or W. A D gene is named only where the DNA matches it firmly. A row's size may be missing; if present it is once, few, many or a size class.

V: TRBV5-1; D: -; size: -; J: TRBJ2-2; CDR3: CASSLSGGAFNTGELFF; DNA: TGCGCCAGCAGCTTGTCCGGGGGAGCCTTTAACACCGGGGAGCTGTTTTTT
V: TRBV14; D: -; size: -; J: TRBJ2-7; CDR3: CASSQDYGAYEQYF; DNA: TGTGCCAGCAGCCAAGACTACGGAGCCTACGAGCAGTACTTC
V: TRBV18; D: TRBD1; size: -; J: TRBJ2-7; CDR3: CASSPGQGGLYEQYF; DNA: TGTGCCAGCTCACCGGGACAGGGAGGACTCTACGAGCAGTACTTC
V: TRBV7-3; D: TRBD1; size: few; J: TRBJ1-1; CDR3: CASSGTGGTEAFF; DNA: TGTGCCAGCAGCGGGACAGGCGGGACTGAAGCTTTCTTT
V: TRBV28; D: -; size: few; J: TRBJ1-1; CDR3: CASSSILGDTEAFF; DNA: TGTGCCAGCAGCTCTATCCTCGGAGACACTGAAGCTTTCTTT
V: TRBV28; D: TRBD1; size: -; J: TRBJ1-2; CDR3: CASRSPGTVLTGYTF; DNA: TGTGCCAGCAGATCCCCCGGGACAGTCCTTACAGGCTACACCTTC
V: TRBV9; D: -; size: -; J: TRBJ1-1; CDR3: CASSVGRAGTEAFF; DNA: TGTGCCAGCAGCGTTGGTAGGGCAGGGACTGAAGCTTTCTTT
V: TRBV11-2; D: TRBD2; size: -; J: TRBJ2-5; CDR3: CASSLKLAGGPYQETQYF; DNA: TGTGCCAGCAGCTTAAAACTAGCGGGGGGTCCCTACCAAGAGACCCAGTACTTC
V: TRBV15; D: TRBD1; size: -; J: TRBJ2-3; CDR3: CATSQDRGLLHSTDTQYF; DNA: TGTGCCACCAGCCAAGACAGGGGGCTTCTCCATAGCACAGATACGCAGTATTTT
V: TRBV25-1; D: -; size: once; J: TRBJ1-4; CDR3: CASSGDRIAGNEKLFF; DNA: TGTGCCAGCAGTGGAGACCGTATAGCGGGTAATGAAAAACTGTTTTTT
V: TRBV2; D: TRBD2; size: -; J: TRBJ2-5; CDR3: CASTLRVAGGTQYF; DNA: TGTGCCAGCACTTTACGGGTAGCGGGGGGAACCCAGTACTTC
V: TRBV10-2; D: TRBD1; size: -; J: TRBJ2-5; CDR3: CASSSDRGETQYF; DNA: TGCGCCAGCAGTTCTGACAGGGGAGAGACCCAGTACTTC
V: TRBV27; D: -; size: -; J: TRBJ2-7; CDR3: CASSLFRSYEQYF; DNA: TGTGCCAGCAGTTTATTCCGCTCCTACGAGCAGTACTTC
V: TRBV28; D: -; size: -; J: TRBJ1-3; CDR3: CASSRTVGFSGNTIYF; DNA: TGTGCCAGCAGCCGGACAGTTGGTTTCTCTGGAAACACCATATATTTT
V: TRBV5-1; D: -; size: -; J: TRBJ1-6; CDR3: CASSGDTPPLHF; DNA: TGCGCCAGCAGCGGGGACACCCCACCCCTCCACTTT
V: TRBV10-3; D: -; size: -; J: TRBJ1-1; CDR3: CAIKGGGVETEAFF; DNA: TGTGCCATCAAAGGGGGAGGGGTCGAAACTGAAGCTTTCTTT
V: TRBV13; D: -; size: -; J: TRBJ2-5; CDR3: CASRPRGGERTQYF; DNA: TGTGCCAGCAGGCCTAGAGGCGGGGAGCGGACCCAGTACTTC
V: TRBV6-1; D: TRBD1; size: -; J: TRBJ2-1; CDR3: CASSPAGQGSGEQFF; DNA: TGTGCCAGCAGTCCCGCGGGACAGGGCTCTGGAGAGCAGTTCTTC
V: TRBV2; D: TRBD2; size: -; J: TRBJ2-2; CDR3: CASVASGGPRDGGELFF; DNA: TGTGCCAGCGTGGCTAGCGGGGGGCCCAGGGACGGCGGGGAGCTGTTTTTT
V: TRBV7-9; D: TRBD1; size: -; J: TRBJ2-7; CDR3: CASSLATGAHEQYF; DNA: TGTGCCAGCAGCTTAGCAACAGGGGCCCACGAGCAGTACTTC